This T cell receptor (beta chain) is drawn from a study of tumor-infiltrating lymphocytes in oesophageal squamous cell carcinoma (dated by TCRdb to 2015 to 2016). Including cysteine and phenylalanine, the CDR3 has 15 amino acids. Only the CDR3 DNA stays, 45 bases, in frame from base 1. The CDR1 and CDR2 encoded by the germline V gene are MRHNA and SNTAGT. This clonotype is a singleton in its sample. The antigen it recognizes is unknown. No much larger clone exists at a distance of one base, and base qualities are not known. One read alone is weak evidence. The method behind the library was PCR. Instrument used: Illumina HiSeq 2000. TCRdb itself trimmed the public reads at Q25 with fastp, ran MiXCR and retained productive beta chains. Rows with a matching CDR3 protein are joined into one entry that keeps the most common DNA and genes. In this sample the table shows roughly 20,000 distinct CDR3 sequences, around 38% of which occur a single time. About 13% of the sample is taken by the ten largest.

This receptor was obtained from a male donor with esophageal squamous cell carcinoma. Sequenced material: normal esophageal tissue next to the tumor. The sequence is built from TRBV6-4 and TRBJ2-5; the D gene is possibly TRBD2, with 6 bases matching. The DNA end is a closer match to TRBJ2-1, so the J assignment may be wrong. The DNA sequence is given as TGTGCCAGCAGTGACGTGGCGGGGCCCTACAATGAGCAGTTCTTC. Its protein product is CASSDVAGPYNEQFF.